This T cell receptor beta chain originates from a study of T cell responses to AZD1222 COVID-19 vaccine. As to this clone: Its antigen is undetermined.

Overall study findings and caveats: The span of vaccine-associated CD4 TCRs extended across spike, with dominance at 160-218 and 743-854.

Sequencing was performed with immunoSEQ multiplex PCR; in TCRdb, only in-frame clones are kept and a portion is missing. This table has tens of thousands of clones, nearly 90% appearing once. Germline V lookup: CDR1 SGHRS, CDR2 YFSETQ. This CDR3 region has 15 residues. With 2 bases clipped from V and 5 bases from J, the junction kept 7 bases outside the gene matches. The specimen comprised peripheral blood, sampled 28 days after the second AZD1222 dose. V gene TRBV5-1 combines with J gene TRBJ2-7, with 10 bases that match TRBD2. This clonotype was obtained from an adult who received the AZD1222 COVID-19 vaccine. CDR3 in DNA: TGCGCCAGCAGCTTTCAAGCGGGAGGGCCCCACGAGCAGTACTTC. Its translation: CASSFQAGGPHEQYF.